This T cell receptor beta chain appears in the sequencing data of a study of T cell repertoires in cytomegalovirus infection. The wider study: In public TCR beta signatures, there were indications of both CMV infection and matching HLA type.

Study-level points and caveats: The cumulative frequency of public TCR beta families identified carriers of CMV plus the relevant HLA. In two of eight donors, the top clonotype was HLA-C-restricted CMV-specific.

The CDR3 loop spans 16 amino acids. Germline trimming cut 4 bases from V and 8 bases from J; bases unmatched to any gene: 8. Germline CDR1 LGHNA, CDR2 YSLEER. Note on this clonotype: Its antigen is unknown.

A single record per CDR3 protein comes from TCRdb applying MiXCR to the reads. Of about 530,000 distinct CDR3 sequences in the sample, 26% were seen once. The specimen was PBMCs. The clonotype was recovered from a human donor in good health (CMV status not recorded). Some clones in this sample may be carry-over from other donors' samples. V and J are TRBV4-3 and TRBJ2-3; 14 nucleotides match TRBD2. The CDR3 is CASSPGAGTSGSTQYF. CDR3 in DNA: TGCGCCAGCAGCCCAGGGGCCGGGACTAGCGGGAGTACGCAGTATTTT.